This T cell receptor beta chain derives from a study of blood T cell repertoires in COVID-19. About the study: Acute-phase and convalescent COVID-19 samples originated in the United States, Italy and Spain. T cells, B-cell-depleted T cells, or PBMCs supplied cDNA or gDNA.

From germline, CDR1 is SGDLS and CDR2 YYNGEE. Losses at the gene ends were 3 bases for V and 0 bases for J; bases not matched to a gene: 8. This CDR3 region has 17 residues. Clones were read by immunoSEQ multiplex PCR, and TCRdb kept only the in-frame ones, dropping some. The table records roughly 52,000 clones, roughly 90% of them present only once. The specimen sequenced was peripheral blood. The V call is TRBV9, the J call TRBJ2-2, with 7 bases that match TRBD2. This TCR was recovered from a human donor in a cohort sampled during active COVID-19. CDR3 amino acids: CASSGPGGGPNTGELFF. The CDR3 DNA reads TGTGCCAGCAGCGGGCCGGGGGGTGGCCCGAACACCGGGGAGCTGTTTTTT.